The 14 T cell receptor beta chains below all came from one sample that was sequenced in a study of blood T cell repertoires in COVID-19. The method was immunoSEQ multiplex PCR; TCRdb's version includes in-frame clones alone and lacks a portion of them. Of 350,000 to 500,000 clones listed, roughly 90% are singletons. Sample: PBMCs or T cells enriched from blood (not recorded which). These receptors came from a woman aged 18-29 years who had been exposed to COVID-19.

This clone was seen only a few times. The sample holds other DNA sequences that translate to the same CDR3. The chain joins TRBV12-3 or TRBV12-4 to TRBJ2-4; 7 positions match TRBD1. J was trimmed by 1 base and V by 6 bases; bases with no gene match: 0. This CDR3 has 13 amino acids. The CDR3 loop is CASRQGAKNIQYF. For the CDR3, the DNA is TGTGCCAGCAGACAGGGGGCCAAAAACATTCAGTACTTC.

This chain uses TRBV29-1 with TRBJ1-6; 9 bases align to TRBD1. The junction had 4 bases not matched to a gene; V was cut back by 8 bases and J by 5 bases. CDR1 is SQVTM, CDR2 ANQGSEA, per germline. There are 13 residues in the CDR3. The CDR3 is CSTWTGDNSPLHF. The CDR3 region has the DNA TGCAGCACATGGACAGGGGATAATTCACCCCTCCACTTT.

This chain joins TRBV4-3 and TRBJ2-7; 9 bases are a match to TRBD1. V shed 8 bases, J shed 7 bases, and the junction held 6 bases outside the gene matches. This CDR3 comprises 12 residues. CDR1 is LGHNA, CDR2 YSLEER, per germline. CDR3 nucleotides: TGCGCCAGCTCGGGACAGGGACATGAGCAGTACTTC. It yields the protein CASSGQGHEQYF.

The chain carries TRBV3-1 (or the pseudogene TRBV3-2) and TRBJ1-2; a possible D gene is TRBD1 (5 bases). Germline V gene lookup returns CDR1 LGHDT and CDR2 YNNKEL (reference sequence). V was cut by 1 base and J by 5 bases, with 17 bases left in between. The CDR3 runs 16 residues. The CDR3 DNA reads as TGTGCCAGCAGCCAAGGGACACGGATAAACCTTTATGGCTACACCTTC. This gives the protein CASSQGTRINLYGYTF.

Concerning this clone itself: The identical CDR3 is also encoded by other nucleotide sequences in the sample. The rearrangement joins TRBV19 to TRBJ2-7, with TRBD1 as a possible D gene (5 bases). The CDR3 sequence is 14 residues long. V shed 1 base and J shed 1 base, with 8 bases lying between them. From germline, CDR1 is LNHDA and CDR2 SQIVND (reference sequence). The CDR3 DNA is TGTGCCAGTAGTATAGTTGACAGTTCCTACGAGCAGTACTTC. Translation gives CASSIVDSSYEQYF.

The chain carries TRBV10-1 and TRBJ2-1; weak D call: TRBD1 (5 bases). The CDR3 runs to 15 residues. The germline V gene encodes CDR1 WNHNN and CDR2 SYGVQD (reference sequence). The V and J ends lost 3 bases and 6 bases respectively, with 15 bases between them. The DNA for the CDR3 is TGCGCCAGCAGTGATTTTTATGGGGCCAGCAATGAGCAGTTCTTC. This gives the protein CASSDFYGASNEQFF.

Details on this clone: Other nucleotide sequences in the sample specify the same CDR3. This rearrangement joins TRBV12-3 or TRBV12-4 to TRBJ2-6; D ambiguous. Between the trimmed V and J ends, which lost 6 bases and 0 bases, there was a span of 3 bases. This CDR3 is built from 13 residues. The CDR3 bases are TGTGCCAGCAGCCTCTCTGGGGCCAACGTCCTGACTTTC. Translating gives CASSLSGANVLTF.

J is TRBJ2-2 and V is TRBV5-1; 10 nucleotides match TRBD2. In germline, CDR1 is SGHRS, CDR2 YFSETQ. There are 15 residues in the CDR3. The J segment lost 10 bases and the V segment lost 0 bases, leaving 6 bases of the junction unmatched. DNA for the CDR3: TGCGCCAGCAGCTTGGTTCTAGCGGGAGAGGTGGAGCTGTTTTTT. Protein sequence: CASSLVLAGEVELFF.

This chain joins TRBV28 and TRBJ1-2; 11 bases fit TRBD1. CDR1 is MDHEN and CDR2 is SYDVKM in the germline V gene. This CDR3 has 15 amino acids. Trimming cost V 0 bases and J 6 bases; bases outside gene matches: 3. The CDR3 DNA is TGTGCCAGCAGTTTATGGGACAGGGGGCCTCATGGCTACACCTTC. Amino acids: CASSLWDRGPHGYTF.

CDR3 sequence reads: CASSPLVGPNSPLHF. The DNA for the CDR3 is TGTGCCAGCAGCCCTCTTGTGGGGCCCAATTCACCCCTCCACTTT. The chain uses TRBV9 and TRBJ1-6; TRBD1 might be the D (5 bases). From germline, CDR1 is SGDLS and CDR2 YYNGEE. V gave up 4 bases and J gave up 7 bases, with 15 bases separating them. This CDR3 has 15 residues.

V is TRBV6-5 and J is TRBJ2-7; D may be TRBD1 (5 bases). In germline, CDR1 is MNHEY, CDR2 SVGAGI. The CDR3 extends over 13 amino acids. Deletions cut 0 bases from V and 2 bases from J, with 5 bases between. The CDR3 region has the DNA TGTGCCAGCAGTTACTCAGGGGCCTACGAGCAGTACTTC. Encoded protein: CASSYSGAYEQYF.

The gene calls are TRBV7-2 and TRBJ2-1, with 7 bases identical to TRBD2. The germline gives CDR1 SGHTA, CDR2 FQGNSA. V gave up 1 base and J gave up 5 bases; unmatched junction bases: 8. The CDR3 consists of 16 residues. The CDR3 here is CASSLVGGRADNEQFF. The CDR3 DNA follows: TGTGCCAGCAGCTTAGTGGGCGGGAGAGCAGACAATGAGCAGTTCTTC.

The gene calls are TRBV5-1 and TRBJ2-7; D ambiguous. There are 13 residues in the CDR3. Trimming pared 4 bases from V and 5 bases from J, leaving 13 bases between. Germline CDR1 SGHRS, CDR2 YFSETQ. The CDR3 protein is CASSPKPGDEQYF. As DNA, the CDR3 is TGCGCCAGCAGCCCCAAACCGGGTGACGAGCAGTACTTC.

The chain is built from TRBV28 and TRBJ1-1; 11 nucleotides line up with TRBD1. The length of the CDR3 is 16 residues. Looked up from germline, CDR1 is MDHEN and CDR2 is SYDVKM. Trimming cost V 5 bases and J 3 bases; bases outside gene matches: 8. The DNA of the CDR3 is TGTGCCAGCAGTCCGCGGACAGGGGGCGCGGACACTGAAGCTTTCTTT. Translated: CASSPRTGGADTEAFF.